This is a list of T cell receptor beta chains from one sample in a study of shared clonotypes between healthy human individuals. Clones were read by immunoSEQ multiplex PCR, and TCRdb kept only the in-frame ones, dropping some. The sample lists about 480,000 clones, approximately 79% seen once, with 13% in the top ten. Sequenced material: PBMCs. These receptors were obtained from a woman aged 40 to 50 in good health. Some clones in this sample may be carry-over from other donors' samples. Both conserved end residues are part of each CDR3.

J gene,V gene,CDR3 protein
TRBJ1-1,TRBV18,CASSPIANTEAFF
TRBJ2-1,TRBV5-6,CASSLVGTSGYNEQFF
TRBJ1-1,TRBV20-1,CSARVRTEAFF
TRBJ2-1,TRBV11-2,CASSLGVNEQFF
TRBJ2-1,TRBV4-3,CASSPTGTAKRLAGYNEQFF
TRBJ1-1,TRBV7-9,CASSLQGAGTEAFF
TRBJ1-1,TRBV9,CASSVTGNTEAFF
TRBJ1-5,TRBV7-9,CASSPAGGNQPQHF
TRBJ2-3,TRBV29-1,CSAGSTADTQYF
TRBJ1-1,TRBV7-9,CATGERRVNTEAFF
TRBJ2-1,TRBV7-9,CASSLGRTSGYNEQFF
TRBJ2-1,TRBV7-2,CASSLAGTNYNEQFF
TRBJ2-7,TRBV28,CASSTDEQYF
TRBJ1-2,TRBV10-2,CASSGFRAKPYGYTF
TRBJ2-5,TRBV28,CASSRSGSETQYF
TRBJ1-4,TRBV9,CASSGDAANEKLFF
TRBJ2-7,TRBV9,CASSVGAGAGYEQYF
TRBJ2-7,TRBV5-1,CASSLETGTPNRQYF
TRBJ1-4,TRBV4-2,CASSQSTNEKLFF
TRBJ2-3,TRBV6-4,CASSEGRDTDTQYF
TRBJ2-5,TRBV2,CASSEYSQETQYF
TRBJ1-3,TRBV29-1,CSVEDRRGNTIYF
TRBJ1-2,TRBV27,CAPRRDREDHGYTF
TRBJ2-7,TRBV29-1,CSVADGTYEQYF
TRBJ2-5,TRBV7-3,CASSRLAAETQYF
TRBJ2-7,TRBV11-2,CASSLQAYEQYF
TRBJ1-2,TRBV4-1,CASSQFPGQGLGYTF
TRBJ1-1,TRBV18,CASSPGTAAEAFF
TRBJ2-3,TRBV6-7,CASRTPRRSTDTQYF
TRBJ2-3,TRBV7-8,CASSLEAGGFTDTQYF
TRBJ1-2,TRBV13,CASSLGQVYYGYTF
TRBJ1-1,TRBV2,CASTGVMNTEAFF
TRBJ1-5,TRBV5-5,CASSPGQGRQPQHF
TRBJ1-2,TRBV7-2,CASSSRTGQGYGYTF
TRBJ1-3,TRBV29-1,CSVVISGNTIYF
TRBJ2-7,TRBV4-1,CASSQLSTGTGGGYEQYF
TRBJ2-1,TRBV9,CASSPEGLYNEQFF
TRBJ2-3,TRBV7-3,CATRVTDTQYF
TRBJ1-1,TRBV5-1,CASSQNERTEAFF
TRBJ2-3,TRBV5-1,CASSLVPGVSTDTQYF
TRBJ2-7,TRBV5-1,CASSLDAVAYEQYF
TRBJ2-1,TRBV5-4,CASSLVPEAYNEQFF
TRBJ1-1,TRBV7-6,CASTLNRELGTEAFF
TRBJ1-5,TRBV2,CASSPDSLNQPQHF
TRBJ1-5,TRBV6-1,CASSEATGTNQPQHF